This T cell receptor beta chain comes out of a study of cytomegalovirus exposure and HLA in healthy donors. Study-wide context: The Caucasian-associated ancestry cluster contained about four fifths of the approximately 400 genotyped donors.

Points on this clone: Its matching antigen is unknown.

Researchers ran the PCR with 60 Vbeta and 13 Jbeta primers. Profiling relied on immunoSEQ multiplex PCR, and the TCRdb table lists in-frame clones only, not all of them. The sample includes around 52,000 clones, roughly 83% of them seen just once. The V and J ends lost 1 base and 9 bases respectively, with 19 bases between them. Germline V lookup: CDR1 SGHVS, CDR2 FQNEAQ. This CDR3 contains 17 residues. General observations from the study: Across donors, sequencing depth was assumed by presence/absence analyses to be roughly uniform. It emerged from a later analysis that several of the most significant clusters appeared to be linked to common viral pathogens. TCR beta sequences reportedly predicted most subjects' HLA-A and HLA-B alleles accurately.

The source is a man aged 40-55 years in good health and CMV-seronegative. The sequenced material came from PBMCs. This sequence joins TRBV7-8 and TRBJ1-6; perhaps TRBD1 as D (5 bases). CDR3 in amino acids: CASSLESPGRVTSPLHF. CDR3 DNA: TGTGCCAGCAGCTTAGAGTCCCCGGGCAGGGTGACTTCACCCCTCCACTTT.